The clone carrying this T cell receptor (beta chain) appeared a single time. TCRdb keeps only in-frame clones here, not all; method: immunoSEQ multiplex PCR. The sample lists some 40,000 clones, about 94% occurring once. The V gene's germline CDR1 is SGHRS and CDR2 YFSETQ. CDR3 size: 14 residues. V shed 1 base and J shed 5 bases, with 12 bases lying between them. This record comes from a study of T cell changes during pregnancy in multiple sclerosis. Sequenced material: CD4+ T cells from peripheral blood mononuclear cells, taken in the second trimester of pregnancy. This TCR derives from a female donor with multiple sclerosis, enrolled in a pregnancy study. The chain joins TRBV5-1 to TRBJ1-1; tentatively, D is TRBD1 (6 bases). CDR3 coding DNA: TGCGCCAGCAGCTTGTACCAGGGGAGTACTGAAGCTTTCTTT. This translates into CASSLYQGSTEAFF.